This T cell receptor (beta chain) is from a study of cytomegalovirus exposure and HLA in healthy donors. This clone turned up a few times. Trimming cost V 7 bases and J 2 bases, with 9 bases left between them. CDR1 and CDR2 from the germline V gene are SGHDT and YYEEEE. This CDR3 has 12 amino acids. A multiplex PCR was run with 60 Vbeta primers and 13 Jbeta primers. The method was immunoSEQ multiplex PCR; TCRdb's version includes in-frame clones alone and lacks a portion of them. The data hold 100,000 to 120,000 clones, with roughly 80% observed a single time. The specimen sequenced was PBMCs. The chain has TRBV5-6 and TRBJ1-2; D unclear. This TCR came from a young man in good health and CMV-seropositive. CDR3 region: CASQAGNYGYTF. The CDR3 nucleotides read TGTGCCAGCCAGGCGGGAAACTATGGCTACACCTTC.